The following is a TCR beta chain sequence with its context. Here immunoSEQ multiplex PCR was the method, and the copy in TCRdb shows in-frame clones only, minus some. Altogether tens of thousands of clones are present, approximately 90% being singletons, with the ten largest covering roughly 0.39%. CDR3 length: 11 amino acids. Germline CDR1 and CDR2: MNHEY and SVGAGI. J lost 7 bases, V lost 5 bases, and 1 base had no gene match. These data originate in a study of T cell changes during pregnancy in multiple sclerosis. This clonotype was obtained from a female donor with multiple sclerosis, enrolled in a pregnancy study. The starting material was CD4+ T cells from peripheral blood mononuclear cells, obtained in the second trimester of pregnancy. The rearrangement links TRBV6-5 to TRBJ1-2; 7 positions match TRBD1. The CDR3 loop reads CASSQGGGYTF. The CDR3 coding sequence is TGTGCCAGCAGTCAGGGGGGTGGCTACACCTTC.